The clone carrying this T cell receptor beta chain was found many times. Germline V lookup: CDR1 MGHDK, CDR2 SYGVNS. After removal of 3 bases from V and 1 base from J, the junction contained 8 bases not matched to a gene. The CDR3 contains 16 residues. This record comes from a study of T-cell reconstitution after alpha-beta-depleted transplantation in children. Unique molecular identifiers featured in how the TCRbeta library was prepared. TCRdb passed the PCR reads through MiXCR, listing each CDR3 protein once. The table includes fewer than 25,000 distinct CDR3 sequences, about a tenth detected once. The rearrangement joins TRBV25-1 to TRBJ2-7; the match to TRBD2 covers 8 bases. Sequenced here: PBMCs from the stem cell graft donor, sampled from the stem cell graft. This receptor was taken from a human donor who donated a stem cell graft to a child with chronic granulomatous disease. This CDR3 is CASSDPAGDTSYEQYF. CDR3 sequence (DNA): TGTGCCAGCAGTGACCCAGCGGGAGACACTTCCTACGAGCAGTACTTC.